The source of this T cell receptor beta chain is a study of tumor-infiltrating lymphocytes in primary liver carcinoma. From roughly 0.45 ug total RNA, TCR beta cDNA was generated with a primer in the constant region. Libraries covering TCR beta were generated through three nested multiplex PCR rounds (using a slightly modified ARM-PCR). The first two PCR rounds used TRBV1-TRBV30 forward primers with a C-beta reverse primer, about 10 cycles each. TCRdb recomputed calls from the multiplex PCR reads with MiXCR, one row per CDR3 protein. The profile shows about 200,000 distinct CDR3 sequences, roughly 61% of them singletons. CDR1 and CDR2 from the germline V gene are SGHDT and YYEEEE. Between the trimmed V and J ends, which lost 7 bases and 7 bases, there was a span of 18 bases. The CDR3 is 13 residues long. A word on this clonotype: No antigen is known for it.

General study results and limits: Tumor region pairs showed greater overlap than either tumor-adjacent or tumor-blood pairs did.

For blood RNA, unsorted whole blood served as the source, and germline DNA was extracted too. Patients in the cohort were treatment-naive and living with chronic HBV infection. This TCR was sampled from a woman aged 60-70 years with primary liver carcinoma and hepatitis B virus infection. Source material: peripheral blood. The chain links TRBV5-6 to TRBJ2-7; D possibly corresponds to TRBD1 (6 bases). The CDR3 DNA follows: TGTGCCAGCGACCGGACAGTTTTGGATGAGCAGTACTTC. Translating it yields CASDRTVLDEQYF.